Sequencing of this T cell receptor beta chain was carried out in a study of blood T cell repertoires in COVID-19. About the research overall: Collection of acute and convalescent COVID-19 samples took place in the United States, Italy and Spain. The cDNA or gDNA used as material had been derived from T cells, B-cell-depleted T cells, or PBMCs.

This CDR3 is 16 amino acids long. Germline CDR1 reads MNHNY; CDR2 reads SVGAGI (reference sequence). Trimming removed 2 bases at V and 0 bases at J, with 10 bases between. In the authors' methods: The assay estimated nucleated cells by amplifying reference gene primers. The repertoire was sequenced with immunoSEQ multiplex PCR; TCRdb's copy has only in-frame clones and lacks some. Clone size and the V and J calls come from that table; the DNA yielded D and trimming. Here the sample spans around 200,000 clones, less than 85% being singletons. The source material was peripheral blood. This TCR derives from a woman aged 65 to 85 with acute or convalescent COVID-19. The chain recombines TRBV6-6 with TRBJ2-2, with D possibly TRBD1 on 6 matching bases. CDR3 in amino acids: CASSYRDTANTGELFF. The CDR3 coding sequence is TGTGCCAGCAGTTACCGGGACACCGCGAACACCGGGGAGCTGTTTTTT.